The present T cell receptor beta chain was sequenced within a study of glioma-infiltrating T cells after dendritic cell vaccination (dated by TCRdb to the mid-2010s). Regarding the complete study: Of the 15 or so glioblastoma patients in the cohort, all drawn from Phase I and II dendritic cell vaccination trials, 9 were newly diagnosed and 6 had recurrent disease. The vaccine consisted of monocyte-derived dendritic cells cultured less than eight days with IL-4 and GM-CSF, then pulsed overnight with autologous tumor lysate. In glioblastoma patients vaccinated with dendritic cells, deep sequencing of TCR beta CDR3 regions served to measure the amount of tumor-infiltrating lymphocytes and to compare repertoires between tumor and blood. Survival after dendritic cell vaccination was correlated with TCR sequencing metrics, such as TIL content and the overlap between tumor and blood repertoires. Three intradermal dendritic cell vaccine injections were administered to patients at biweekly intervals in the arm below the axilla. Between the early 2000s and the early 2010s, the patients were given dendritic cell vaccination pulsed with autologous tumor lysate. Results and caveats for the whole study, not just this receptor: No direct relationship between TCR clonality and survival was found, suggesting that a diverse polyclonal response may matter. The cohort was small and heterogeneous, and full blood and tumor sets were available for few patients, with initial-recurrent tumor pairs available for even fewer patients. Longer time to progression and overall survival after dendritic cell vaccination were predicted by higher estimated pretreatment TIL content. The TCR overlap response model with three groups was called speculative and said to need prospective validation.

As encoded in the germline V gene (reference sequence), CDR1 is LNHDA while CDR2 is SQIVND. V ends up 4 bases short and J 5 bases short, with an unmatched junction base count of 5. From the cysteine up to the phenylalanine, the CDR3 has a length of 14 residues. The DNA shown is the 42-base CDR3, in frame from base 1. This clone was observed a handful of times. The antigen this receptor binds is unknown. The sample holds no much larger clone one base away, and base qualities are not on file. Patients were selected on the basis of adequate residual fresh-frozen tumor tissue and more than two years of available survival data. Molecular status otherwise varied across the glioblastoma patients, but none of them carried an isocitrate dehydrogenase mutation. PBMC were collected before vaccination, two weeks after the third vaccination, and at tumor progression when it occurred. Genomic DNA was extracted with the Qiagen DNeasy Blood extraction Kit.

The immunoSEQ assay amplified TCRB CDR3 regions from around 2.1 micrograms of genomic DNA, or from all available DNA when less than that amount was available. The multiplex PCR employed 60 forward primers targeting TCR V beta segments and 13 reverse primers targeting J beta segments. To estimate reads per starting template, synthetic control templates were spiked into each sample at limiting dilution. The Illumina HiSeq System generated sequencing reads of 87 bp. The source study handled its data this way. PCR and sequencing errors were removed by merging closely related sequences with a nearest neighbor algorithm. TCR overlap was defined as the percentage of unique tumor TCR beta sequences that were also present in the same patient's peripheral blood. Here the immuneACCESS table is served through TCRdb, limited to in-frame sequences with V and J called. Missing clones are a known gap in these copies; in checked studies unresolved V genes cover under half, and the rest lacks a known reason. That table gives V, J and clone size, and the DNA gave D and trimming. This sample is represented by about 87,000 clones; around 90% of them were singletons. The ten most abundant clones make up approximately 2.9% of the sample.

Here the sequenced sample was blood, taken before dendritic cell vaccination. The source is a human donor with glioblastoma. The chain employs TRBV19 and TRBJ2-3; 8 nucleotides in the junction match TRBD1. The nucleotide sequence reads TGTGCCAGTAGTAGCAGAACAGGGGGAGATACGCAGTATTTT. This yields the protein CASSSRTGGDTQYF.